The clone carrying this T cell receptor (beta chain) was counted between two and nine times. The data belong to a study of T-cell memory formation after mild COVID-19. TCRdb called the 5' RACE reads again in MiXCR, with one record for every CDR3 protein. Of some 450,000 distinct CDR3 sequences detected, 20% appear once; the ten largest clones hold about 8.1%. The CDR3 runs to 14 residues. V was trimmed by 7 bases and J by 0 bases, leaving 16 bases between them. From germline, CDR1 is SQVTM and CDR2 ANQGSEA. The TCR sequence derives from an adult woman who had mild COVID-19 (a few samples of this study predate the infection). Cell type and time point are not known. The sample was PBMCs or a T cell subset sorted from them (not recorded which). The genes are TRBV29-1 and TRBJ2-7; D may be TRBD1 or TRBD2 (5 bases each). Here the CDR3 reads CSAGLGVRSYEQYF. The CDR3 nucleotides read TGCAGCGCCGGATTGGGGGTGCGCTCCTACGAGCAGTACTTC.